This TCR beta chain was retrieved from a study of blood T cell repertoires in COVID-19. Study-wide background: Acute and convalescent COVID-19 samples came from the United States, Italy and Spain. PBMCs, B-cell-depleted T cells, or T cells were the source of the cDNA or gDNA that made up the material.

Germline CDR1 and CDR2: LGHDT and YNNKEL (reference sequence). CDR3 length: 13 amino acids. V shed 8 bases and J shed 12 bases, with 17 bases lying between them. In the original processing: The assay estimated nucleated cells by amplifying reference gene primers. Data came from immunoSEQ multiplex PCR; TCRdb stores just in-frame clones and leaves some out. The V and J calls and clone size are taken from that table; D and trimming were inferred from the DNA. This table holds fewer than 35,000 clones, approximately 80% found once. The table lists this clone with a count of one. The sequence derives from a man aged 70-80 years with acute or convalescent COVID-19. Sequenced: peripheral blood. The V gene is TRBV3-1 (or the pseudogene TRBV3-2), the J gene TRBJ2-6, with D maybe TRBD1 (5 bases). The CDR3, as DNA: TGTGCCAGCGGAGACAGCAGCGTTGGCGTCCTGACTTTC. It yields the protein CASGDSSVGVLTF.